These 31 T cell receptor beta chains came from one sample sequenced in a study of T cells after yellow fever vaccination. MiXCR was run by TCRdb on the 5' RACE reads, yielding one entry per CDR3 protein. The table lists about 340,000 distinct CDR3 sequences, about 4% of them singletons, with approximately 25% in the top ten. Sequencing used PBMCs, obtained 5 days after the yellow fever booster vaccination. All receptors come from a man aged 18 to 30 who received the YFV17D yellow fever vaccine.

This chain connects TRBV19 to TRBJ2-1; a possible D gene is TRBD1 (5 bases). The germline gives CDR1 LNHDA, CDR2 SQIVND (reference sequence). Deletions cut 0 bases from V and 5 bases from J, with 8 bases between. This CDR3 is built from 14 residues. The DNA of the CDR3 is TGTGCCAGTAGTATAGAGTTGGGGCACAATGAGCAGTTCTTC. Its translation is CASSIELGHNEQFF.

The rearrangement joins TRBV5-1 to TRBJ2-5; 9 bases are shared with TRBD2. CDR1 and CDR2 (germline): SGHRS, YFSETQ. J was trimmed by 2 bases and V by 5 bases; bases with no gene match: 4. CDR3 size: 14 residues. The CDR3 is CASRETSGQETQYF. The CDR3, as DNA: TGCGCCAGCAGGGAGACTAGCGGACAAGAGACCCAGTACTTC.

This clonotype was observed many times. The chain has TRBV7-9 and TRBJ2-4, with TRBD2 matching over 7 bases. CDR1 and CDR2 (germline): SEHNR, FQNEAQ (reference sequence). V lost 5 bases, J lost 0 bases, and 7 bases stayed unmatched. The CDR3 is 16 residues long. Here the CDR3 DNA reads TGTGCCAGCAGCACGAACGCGGGGGTAGCCAAAAACATTCAGTACTTC. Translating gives CASSTNAGVAKNIQYF.

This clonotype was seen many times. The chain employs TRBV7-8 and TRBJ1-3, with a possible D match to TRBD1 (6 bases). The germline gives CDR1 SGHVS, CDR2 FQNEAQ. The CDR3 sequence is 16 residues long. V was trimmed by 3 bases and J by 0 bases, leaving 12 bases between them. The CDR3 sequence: CASSFQGRSSGNTIYF. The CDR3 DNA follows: TGTGCCAGCAGCTTTCAGGGGAGAAGCTCTGGAAACACCATATATTTT.

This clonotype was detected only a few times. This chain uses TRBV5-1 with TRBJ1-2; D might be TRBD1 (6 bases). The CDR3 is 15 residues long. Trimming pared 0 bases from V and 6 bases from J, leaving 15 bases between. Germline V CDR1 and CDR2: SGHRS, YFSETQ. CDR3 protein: CASSLEGGSANGYTF. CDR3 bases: TGCGCCAGCAGCTTGGAGGGGGGGTCGGCAAATGGCTACACCTTC.

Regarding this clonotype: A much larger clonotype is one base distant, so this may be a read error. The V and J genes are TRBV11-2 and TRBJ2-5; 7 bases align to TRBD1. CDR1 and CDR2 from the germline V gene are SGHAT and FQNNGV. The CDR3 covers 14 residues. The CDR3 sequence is CASSPGQFTETQSF. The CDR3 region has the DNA TGTGCCAGCAGCCCGGGACAGTTTACGGAGACCCAGTCCTTC.

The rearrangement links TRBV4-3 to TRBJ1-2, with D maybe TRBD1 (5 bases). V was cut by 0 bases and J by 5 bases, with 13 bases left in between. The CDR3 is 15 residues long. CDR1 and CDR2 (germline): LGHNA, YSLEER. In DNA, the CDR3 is TGCGCCAGCAGCCAAGATAACAGGATTATGTATGGCTACACCTTC. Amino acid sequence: CASSQDNRIMYGYTF.

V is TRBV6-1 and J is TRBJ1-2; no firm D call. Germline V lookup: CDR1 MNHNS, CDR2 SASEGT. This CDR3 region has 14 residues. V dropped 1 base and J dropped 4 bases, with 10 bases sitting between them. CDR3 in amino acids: CASSEGATSYGYTF. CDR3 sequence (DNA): TGTGCCAGCAGTGAAGGCGCCACTAGCTATGGCTACACCTTC.

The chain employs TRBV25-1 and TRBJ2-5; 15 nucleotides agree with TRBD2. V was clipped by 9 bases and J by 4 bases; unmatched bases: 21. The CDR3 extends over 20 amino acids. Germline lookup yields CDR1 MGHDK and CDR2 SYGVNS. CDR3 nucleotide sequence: TGTGCCAGTAGCGTTGGGACTAGCGGGGGGACCCCCTTGTGGGGAGAGACCCAGTACTTC. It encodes CASSVGTSGGTPLWGETQYF.

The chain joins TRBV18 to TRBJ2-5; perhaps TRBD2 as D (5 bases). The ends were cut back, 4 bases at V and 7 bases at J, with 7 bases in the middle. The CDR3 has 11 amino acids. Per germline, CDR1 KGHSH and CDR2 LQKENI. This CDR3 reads CASSLRVTQYF. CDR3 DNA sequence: TGTGCCAGCTCACTGAGGGTGACCCAGTACTTC.

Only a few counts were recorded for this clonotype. CDR3 nucleotides: TGTGCCAGCAGCCGGGGAGACAGGGTGCGAGCTTTCTTT. It is translated as CASSRGDRVRAFF. The chain employs TRBV3-1 and TRBJ1-1; 7 bases line up with TRBD1. The CDR3 loop spans 13 amino acids. The trim removed 4 bases at V and 10 bases at J, leaving 9 bases unmatched. CDR1 and CDR2 (germline): LGHDT, YNNKEL (reference sequence). Using reference TRBV3-1 and TRBJ1-1 for the parts outside the CDR3, the full variable domain is DTAVSQTPKYLVTQMGNDKSIKCEQNLGHDTMYWYKQDSKKFLKIMFSYNNKELIINETVPNRFSPKSPDKAHLNLHINSLELGDSAVYFCASSRGDRVRAFFGQGTRLTVV.

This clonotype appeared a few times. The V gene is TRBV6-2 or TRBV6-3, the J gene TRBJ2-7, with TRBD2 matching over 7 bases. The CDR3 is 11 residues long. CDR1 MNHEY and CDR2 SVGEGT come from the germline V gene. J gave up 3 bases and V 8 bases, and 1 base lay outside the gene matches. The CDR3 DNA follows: TGTGCCAGCGGGACTAACTACGAGCAGTACTTC. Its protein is CASGTNYEQYF.

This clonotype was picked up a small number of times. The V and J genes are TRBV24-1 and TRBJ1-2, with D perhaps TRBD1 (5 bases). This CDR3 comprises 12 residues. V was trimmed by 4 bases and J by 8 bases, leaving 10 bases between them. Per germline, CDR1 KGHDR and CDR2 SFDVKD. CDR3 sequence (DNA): TGTGCCACCAGTGACGGGACGGAGGGCTACACCTTC. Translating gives CATSDGTEGYTF.

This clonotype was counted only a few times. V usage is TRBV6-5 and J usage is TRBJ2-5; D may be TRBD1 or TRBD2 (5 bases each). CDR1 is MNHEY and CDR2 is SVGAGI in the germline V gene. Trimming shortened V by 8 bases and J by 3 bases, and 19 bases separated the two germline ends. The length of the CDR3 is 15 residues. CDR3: CASGDPRGVKETQYF. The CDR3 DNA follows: TGTGCCAGCGGGGACCCCCGTGGTGTCAAAGAGACCCAGTACTTC.

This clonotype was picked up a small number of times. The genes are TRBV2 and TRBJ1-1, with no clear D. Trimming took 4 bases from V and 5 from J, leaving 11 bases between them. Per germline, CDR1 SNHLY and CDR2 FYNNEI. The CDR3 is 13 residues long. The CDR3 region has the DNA TGTGCCAGCAGTGTAGTTCTGGAGACTGAAGCTTTCTTT. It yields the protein CASSVVLETEAFF. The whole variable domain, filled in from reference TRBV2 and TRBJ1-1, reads EPEVTQTPSHQVTQMGQEVILRCVPISNHLYFYWYRQILGQKVEFLVSFYNNEISEKSEIFDDQFSVERPDGSNFTLKIRSTKLEDSAMYFCASSVVLETEAFFGQGTRLTVV.

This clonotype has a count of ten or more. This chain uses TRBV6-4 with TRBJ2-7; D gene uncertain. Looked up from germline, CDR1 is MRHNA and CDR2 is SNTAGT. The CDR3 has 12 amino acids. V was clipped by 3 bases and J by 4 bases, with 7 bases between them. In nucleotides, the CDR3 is TGTGCCAGCAGTGATTCACAGTACGAGCAGTACGTC. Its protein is CASSDSQYEQYV.

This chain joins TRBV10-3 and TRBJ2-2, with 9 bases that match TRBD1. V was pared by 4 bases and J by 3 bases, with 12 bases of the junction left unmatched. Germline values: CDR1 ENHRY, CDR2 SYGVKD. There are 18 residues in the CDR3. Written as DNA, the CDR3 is TGTGCCATCAGTGTCGGACCAGGCGGACAGGGGTACACCGGGGAGCTGTTTTTT. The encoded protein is CAISVGPGGQGYTGELFF.

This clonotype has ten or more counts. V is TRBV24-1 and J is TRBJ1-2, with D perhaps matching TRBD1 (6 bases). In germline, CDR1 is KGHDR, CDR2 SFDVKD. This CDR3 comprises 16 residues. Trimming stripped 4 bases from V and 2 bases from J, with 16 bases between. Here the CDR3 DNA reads TGTGCCACCAGTGAGCCGCAGGGGCGAAAAAACTATGGCTACACCTTC. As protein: CATSEPQGRKNYGYTF.

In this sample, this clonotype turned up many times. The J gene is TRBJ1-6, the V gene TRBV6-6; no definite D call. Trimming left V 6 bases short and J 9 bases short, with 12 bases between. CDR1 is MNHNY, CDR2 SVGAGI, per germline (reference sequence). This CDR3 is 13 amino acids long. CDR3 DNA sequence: TGTGCCAGCAGCCTTGGGCCAGGTTCACCCCTCCACTTT. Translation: CASSLGPGSPLHF.

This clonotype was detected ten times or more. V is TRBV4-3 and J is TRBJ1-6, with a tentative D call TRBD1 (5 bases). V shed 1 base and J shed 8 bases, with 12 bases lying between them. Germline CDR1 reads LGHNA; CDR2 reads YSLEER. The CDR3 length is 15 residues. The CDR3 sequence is CASSQGPQADSPLHF. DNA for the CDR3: TGCGCCAGCAGCCAAGGCCCACAGGCGGATTCACCCCTCCACTTT.

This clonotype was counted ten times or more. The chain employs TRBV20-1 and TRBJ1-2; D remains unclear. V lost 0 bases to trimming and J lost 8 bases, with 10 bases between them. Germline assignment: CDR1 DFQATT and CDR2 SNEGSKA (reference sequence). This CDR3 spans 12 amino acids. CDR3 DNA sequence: TGCAGTGCTAGAGATCCCCCTCGGGGCTACACCTTC. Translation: CSARDPPRGYTF.

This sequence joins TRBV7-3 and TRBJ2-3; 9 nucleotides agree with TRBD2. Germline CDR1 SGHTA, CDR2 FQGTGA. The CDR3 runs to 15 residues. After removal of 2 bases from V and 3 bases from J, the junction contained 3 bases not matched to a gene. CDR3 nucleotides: TGTGCCAGCAGCTTACTAGCGGGGATGACAGATACGCAGTATTTT. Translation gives CASSLLAGMTDTQYF. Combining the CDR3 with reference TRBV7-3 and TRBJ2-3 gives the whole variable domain GAGVSQTPSNKVTEKGKYVELRCDPISGHTALYWYRQSLGQGPEFLIYFQGTGAADDSGLPNDRFFAVRPEGSVSTLKIQRTERGDSAVYLCASSLLAGMTDTQYFGPGTRLTVL.

In DNA, the CDR3 is TGTGCCAGCAGTCCATGGACCCGCCAAGAGACCCAGTACTTC. Translated, it gives CASSPWTRQETQYF. The chain has TRBV12-3 or TRBV12-4 and TRBJ2-5; D unresolved. There are 14 residues in the CDR3. Trimming shortened V by 5 bases and J by 1 base, and 11 bases separated the two germline ends.

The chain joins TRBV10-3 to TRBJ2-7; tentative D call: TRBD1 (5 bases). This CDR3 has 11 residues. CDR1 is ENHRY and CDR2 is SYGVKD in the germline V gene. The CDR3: CAVRADGEQYV. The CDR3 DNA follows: TGTGCCGTCAGGGCGGATGGCGAGCAGTACGTC.

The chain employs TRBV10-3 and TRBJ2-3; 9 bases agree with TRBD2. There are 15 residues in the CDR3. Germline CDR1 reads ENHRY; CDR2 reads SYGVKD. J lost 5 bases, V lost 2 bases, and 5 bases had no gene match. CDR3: CAISEAGGLKDTQYF. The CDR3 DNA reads TGTGCCATCAGTGAGGCGGGAGGGTTAAAAGATACGCAGTATTTT.

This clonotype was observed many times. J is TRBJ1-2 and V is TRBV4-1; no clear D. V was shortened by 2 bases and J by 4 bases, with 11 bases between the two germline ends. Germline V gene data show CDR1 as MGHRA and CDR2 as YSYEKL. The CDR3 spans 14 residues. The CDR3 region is CASSQSLQLYGYTF. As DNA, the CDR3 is TGCGCCAGCAGCCAATCGCTACAGCTCTATGGCTACACCTTC.

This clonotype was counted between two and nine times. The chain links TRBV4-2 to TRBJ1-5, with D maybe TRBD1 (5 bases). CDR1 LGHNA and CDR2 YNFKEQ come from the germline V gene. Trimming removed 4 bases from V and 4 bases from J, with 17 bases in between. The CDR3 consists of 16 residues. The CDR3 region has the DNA TGTGCCAGCAGCCCTAAGGCAGGGACGGGTAATCAGCCCCAGCATTTT. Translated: CASSPKAGTGNQPQHF.

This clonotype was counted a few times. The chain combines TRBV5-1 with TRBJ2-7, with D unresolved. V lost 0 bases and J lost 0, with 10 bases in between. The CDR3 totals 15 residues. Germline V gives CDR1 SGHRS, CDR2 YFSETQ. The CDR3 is CASSLGSIGSYEQYF. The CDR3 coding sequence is TGCGCCAGCAGCTTGGGGAGCATTGGCTCCTACGAGCAGTACTTC.

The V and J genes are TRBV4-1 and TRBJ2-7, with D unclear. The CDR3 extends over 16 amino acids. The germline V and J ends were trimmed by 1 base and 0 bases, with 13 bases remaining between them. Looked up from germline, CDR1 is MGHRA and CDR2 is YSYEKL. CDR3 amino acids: CASSQGNQLSSYEQYF. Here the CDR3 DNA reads TGCGCCAGCAGCCAAGGTAACCAGCTGAGCTCCTACGAGCAGTACTTC.

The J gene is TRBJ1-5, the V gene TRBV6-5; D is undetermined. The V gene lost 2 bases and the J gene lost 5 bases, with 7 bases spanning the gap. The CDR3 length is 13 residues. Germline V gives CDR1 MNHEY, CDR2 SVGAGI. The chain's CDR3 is CASSYGQYQPQHF. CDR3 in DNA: TGTGCCAGCAGTTACGGCCAGTATCAGCCCCAGCATTTT.

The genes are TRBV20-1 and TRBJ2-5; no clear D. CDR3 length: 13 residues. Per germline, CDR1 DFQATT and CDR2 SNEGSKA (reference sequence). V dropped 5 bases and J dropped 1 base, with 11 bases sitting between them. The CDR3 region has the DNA TGCAGTGCTCTGACTGGGTTCCAAGAGACCCAGTACTTC. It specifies CSALTGFQETQYF.